This T cell receptor (beta chain) was recorded in a study of blood T cell repertoires in COVID-19. Study details: Samples taken during acute and convalescent COVID-19 were collected in the United States, Italy and Spain. In each case, the material was cDNA or gDNA derived from T cells, B-cell-depleted T cells, or PBMCs.

The Seattle patients joined while their infection was active and were tracked longitudinally afterward. The CDR3 runs to 16 residues. Germline CDR1 is ENHRY and CDR2 is SYGVKD. Trimming cost V 1 base and J 6 bases; bases outside gene matches: 4. Per the study methods: Counts of nucleated cells, estimated from reference gene primer amplification, were obtained. Sequencing was performed with immunoSEQ multiplex PCR; in TCRdb, only in-frame clones are kept and a portion is missing. The V and J calls and clone size were taken over from that table, and D and trimming were inferred from the DNA. The sample contains just over 250,000 clones, 80% to 90% of which appear only once.

This TCR was sampled from a woman in her seventies with COVID-19, enrolled during active disease. The rearrangement joins TRBV10-3 to TRBJ1-6, with 9 nucleotides matching TRBD1. Sequenced material: peripheral blood. As DNA, the CDR3 is TGTGCCATCAGTGAGTGGTCGACAGGGGGTAATTCACCCCTCCACTTT. This codes for CAISEWSTGGNSPLHF.